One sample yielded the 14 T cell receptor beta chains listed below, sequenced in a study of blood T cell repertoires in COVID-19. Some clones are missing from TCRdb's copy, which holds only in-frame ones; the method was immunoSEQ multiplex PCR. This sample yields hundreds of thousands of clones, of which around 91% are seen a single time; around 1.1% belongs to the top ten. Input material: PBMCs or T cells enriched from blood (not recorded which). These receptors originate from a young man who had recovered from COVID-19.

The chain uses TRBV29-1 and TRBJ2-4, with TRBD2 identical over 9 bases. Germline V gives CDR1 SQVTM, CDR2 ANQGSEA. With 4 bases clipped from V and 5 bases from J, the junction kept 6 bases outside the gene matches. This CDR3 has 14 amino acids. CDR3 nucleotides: TGCAGCGTTGTAATAGCGGGAGAGGAAAACATTCAGTACTTC. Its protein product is CSVVIAGEENIQYF.

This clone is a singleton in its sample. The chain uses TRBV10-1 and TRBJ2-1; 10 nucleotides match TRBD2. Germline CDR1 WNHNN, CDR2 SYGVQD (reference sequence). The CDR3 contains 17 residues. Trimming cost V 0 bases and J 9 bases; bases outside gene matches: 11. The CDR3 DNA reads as TGCGCCAGCAGTGAGTCTAGGCTAGCGGGAGCCAGGGGTGAGCAGTTCTTC. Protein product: CASSESRLAGARGEQFF.

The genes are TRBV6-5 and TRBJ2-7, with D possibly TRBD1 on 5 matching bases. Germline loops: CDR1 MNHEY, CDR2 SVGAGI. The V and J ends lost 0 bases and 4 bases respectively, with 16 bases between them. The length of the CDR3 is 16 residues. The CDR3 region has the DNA TGTGCCAGCAGTTACTCTCAGGGATCCCCTATTTACGAGCAGTACTTC. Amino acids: CASSYSQGSPIYEQYF.

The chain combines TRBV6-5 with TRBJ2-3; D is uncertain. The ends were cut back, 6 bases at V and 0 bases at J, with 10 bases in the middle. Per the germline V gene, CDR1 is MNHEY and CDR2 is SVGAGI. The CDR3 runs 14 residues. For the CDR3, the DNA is TGTGCCAGCAGCTTACGACATAGCACAGATACGCAGTATTTT. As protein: CASSLRHSTDTQYF.

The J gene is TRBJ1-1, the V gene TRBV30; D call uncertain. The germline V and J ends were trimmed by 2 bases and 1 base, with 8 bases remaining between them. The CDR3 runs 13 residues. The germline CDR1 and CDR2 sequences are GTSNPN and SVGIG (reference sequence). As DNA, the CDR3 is TGTGCCTGGAGTATTCGTTCGAACACTGAAGCTTTCTTT. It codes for CAWSIRSNTEAFF.

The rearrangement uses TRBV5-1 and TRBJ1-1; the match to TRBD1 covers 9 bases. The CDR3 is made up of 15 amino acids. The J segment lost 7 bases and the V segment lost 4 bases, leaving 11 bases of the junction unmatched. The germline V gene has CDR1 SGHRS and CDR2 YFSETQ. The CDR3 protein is CASSTGTGPHHEAFF. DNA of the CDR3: TGCGCCAGCAGCACAGGGACAGGGCCCCACCATGAAGCTTTCTTT.

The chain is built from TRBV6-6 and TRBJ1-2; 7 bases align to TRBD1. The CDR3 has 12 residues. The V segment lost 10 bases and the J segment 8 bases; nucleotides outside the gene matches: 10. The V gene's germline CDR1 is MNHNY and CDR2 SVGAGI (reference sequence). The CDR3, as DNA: TGTGCCACGAGGACAGGCGGTGGGGGCTACACCTTC. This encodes CATRTGGGGYTF.

This CDR3 reads CASLSGGEGEEKLFF. The CDR3 DNA sequence: TGTGCCAGCCTCTCGGGGGGGGAGGGAGAAGAAAAACTGTTTTTT. This sequence joins TRBV28 and TRBJ1-4, with a possible D match to TRBD1 (5 bases). CDR1 is MDHEN and CDR2 is SYDVKM in the germline V gene. The CDR3 spans 15 residues. V was clipped by 8 bases and J by 8 bases, with 21 bases between them.

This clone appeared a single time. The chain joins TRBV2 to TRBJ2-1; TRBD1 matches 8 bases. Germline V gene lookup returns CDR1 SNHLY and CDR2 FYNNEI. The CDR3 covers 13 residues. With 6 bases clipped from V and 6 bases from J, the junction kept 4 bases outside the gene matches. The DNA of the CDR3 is TGTGCCAGCAGACCCACAGGGGGCAATGAGCAGTTCTTC. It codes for CASRPTGGNEQFF.

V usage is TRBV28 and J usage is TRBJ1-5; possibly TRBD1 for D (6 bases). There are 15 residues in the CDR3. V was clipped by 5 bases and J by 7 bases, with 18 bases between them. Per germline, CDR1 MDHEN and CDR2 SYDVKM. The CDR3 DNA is TGTGCCAGCAGTCCCCGGGGGGCGGGAGAACAGCCCCAGCATTTT. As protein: CASSPRGAGEQPQHF.

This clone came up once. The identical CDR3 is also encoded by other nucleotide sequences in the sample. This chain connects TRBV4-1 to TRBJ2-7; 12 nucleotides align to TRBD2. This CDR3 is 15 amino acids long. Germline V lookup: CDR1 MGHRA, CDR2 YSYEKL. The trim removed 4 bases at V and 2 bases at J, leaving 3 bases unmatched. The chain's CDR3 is CASSPLAGGPYEQYF. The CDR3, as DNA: TGCGCCAGCAGCCCTCTAGCGGGAGGGCCCTACGAGCAGTACTTC.

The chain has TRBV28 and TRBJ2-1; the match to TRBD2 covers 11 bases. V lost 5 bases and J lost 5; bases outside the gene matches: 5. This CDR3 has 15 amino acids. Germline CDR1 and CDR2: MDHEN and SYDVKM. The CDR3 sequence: CASSEGTSGNNEQFF. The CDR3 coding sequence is TGTGCCAGCAGTGAGGGGACTAGCGGAAACAATGAGCAGTTCTTC.

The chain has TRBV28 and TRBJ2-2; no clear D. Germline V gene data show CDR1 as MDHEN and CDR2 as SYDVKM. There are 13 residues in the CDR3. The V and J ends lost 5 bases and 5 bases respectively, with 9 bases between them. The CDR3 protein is CASSLRSTGELFF. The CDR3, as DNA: TGTGCCAGCAGTCTGAGGTCGACCGGGGAGCTGTTTTTT.

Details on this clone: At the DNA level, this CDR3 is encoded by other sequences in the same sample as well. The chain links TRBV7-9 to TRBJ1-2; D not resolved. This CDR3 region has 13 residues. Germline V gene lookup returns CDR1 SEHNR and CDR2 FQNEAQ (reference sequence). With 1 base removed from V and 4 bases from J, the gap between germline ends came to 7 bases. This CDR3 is CASSLGGSYGYTF. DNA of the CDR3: TGTGCCAGCAGCTTAGGAGGAAGCTATGGCTACACCTTC.